These 10 T cell receptor beta chains share one sample of origin, sequenced in a study of blood T cell repertoires in COVID-19. Here immunoSEQ multiplex PCR was the method, and the copy in TCRdb shows in-frame clones only, minus some. The sample lists fewer than 110,000 clones; roughly 84% were seen once. Source material: peripheral blood. Receptor source: a human donor in a cohort sampled during active or convalescent COVID-19.

This clone was counted between two and nine times. The chain joins TRBV2 to TRBJ1-6; D ambiguous. Germline values: CDR1 SNHLY, CDR2 FYNNEI. The CDR3 loop spans 14 amino acids. V was shortened by 9 bases and J by 7 bases, with 16 bases between the two germline ends. The CDR3 loop is CARRAEGRNSPLHF. The CDR3 region has the DNA TGTGCCAGACGGGCCGAGGGTCGAAATTCACCCCTCCACTTT.

The chain employs TRBV4-2 and TRBJ1-1, with D possibly being TRBD1 (6 bases). Trimming took 0 bases from V and 4 from J, leaving 15 bases between them. Germline V gives CDR1 LGHNA, CDR2 YNFKEQ. The CDR3 length is 16 residues. The CDR3 reads CASSQDLRAGVTEAFF. CDR3 coding DNA: TGTGCCAGCAGCCAAGATTTAAGGGCAGGGGTCACTGAAGCTTTCTTT.

This clone has just a few counts. V gene TRBV20-1 combines with J gene TRBJ2-5; D may be TRBD1 (5 bases). The CDR3 contains 16 residues. CDR1 is DFQATT and CDR2 is SNEGSKA in the germline V gene (reference sequence). Trimming left V 3 bases short and J 2 bases short, with 19 bases between. The CDR3 loop reads CSASSPSNRQQETQYF. The CDR3 DNA reads TGCAGTGCTAGTTCCCCCTCTAATAGACAGCAAGAGACCCAGTACTTC.

This CDR3 is CASRDSYSNQPQHF. CDR3 DNA sequence: TGTGCCAGCCGGGACAGTTATAGCAATCAGCCCCAGCATTTT. The J gene is TRBJ1-5, the V gene TRBV6-5, with TRBD1 identical over 7 bases. With 8 bases clipped from V and 0 bases from J, the junction kept 4 bases outside the gene matches. Per the germline V gene, CDR1 is MNHEY and CDR2 is SVGAGI. The CDR3 sequence is 14 residues long.

This chain joins TRBV30 and TRBJ1-1, with D maybe TRBD1 (5 bases). With 4 bases removed from V and 5 bases from J, the gap between germline ends came to 14 bases. The CDR3 covers 13 residues. Germline-derived CDR1 and CDR2 are GTSNPN and SVGIG (reference sequence). This CDR3 is CAWTPGVGTEAFF. CDR3 DNA sequence: TGTGCCTGGACCCCGGGGGTCGGGACTGAAGCTTTCTTT.

The chain links TRBV24-1 to TRBJ1-3; 10 nucleotides match TRBD1. The CDR3 extends over 17 amino acids. The V gene's germline CDR1 is KGHDR and CDR2 SFDVKD. Trimming cost V 0 bases and J 7 bases; bases outside gene matches: 8. CDR3 sequence: CATSDLLGQGERNTIYF. The CDR3 nucleotides read TGTGCCACCAGTGATTTGCTCGGACAGGGGGAAAGGAACACCATATATTTT.

The rearrangement uses TRBV9 and TRBJ1-1; D unclear. Per germline, CDR1 SGDLS and CDR2 YYNGEE. V was clipped by 7 bases and J by 1 base, with 8 bases between them. There are 12 residues in the CDR3. The CDR3 reads CASARGNTEAFF. The CDR3, as DNA: TGTGCCAGCGCTCGGGGGAACACTGAAGCTTTCTTT.

This chain uses TRBV30 with TRBJ1-4; D is unclear. Trimming left V 2 bases short and J 3 bases short, with 7 bases between. Germline CDR1 and CDR2: GTSNPN and SVGIG (reference sequence). CDR3 length: 13 residues. CDR3 sequence (DNA): TGTGCCTGGAGTAGAGGGTCTAATGAAAAACTGTTTTTT. Translating it yields CAWSRGSNEKLFF. The whole variable domain, remainder taken from reference TRBV30 and TRBJ1-4, is SQTIHQWPATLVQPVGSPLSLECTVEGTSNPNLYWYRQAAGRGLQLLFYSVGIGQISSEVPQNLSASRPQDRQFILSSKKLLLSDSGFYLCAWSRGSNEKLFFGSGTQLSVL.

Here the CDR3 DNA reads TGTGCCAGCAGCTTAGAAGGGACAGTTTCCTACGAGCAGTACTTC. Its translation: CASSLEGTVSYEQYF. This rearrangement joins TRBV11-3 to TRBJ2-7; 7 nucleotides agree with TRBD1. Germline V gives CDR1 SGHNT, CDR2 YENEEA. This CDR3 has 15 amino acids. V shed 0 bases and J 1 base; nucleotides not matched to a gene: 3.

This clone was detected a few times. The same CDR3 also results from other DNA sequences found in this sample. The chain couples TRBV24-1 to TRBJ1-2; no reliable D call. The CDR3 spans 12 residues. The V end was cut by 0 bases, the J end by 8 bases, with 6 bases between. Looked up from germline, CDR1 is KGHDR and CDR2 is SFDVKD. The CDR3 loop reads CATSDLEGGYTF. The CDR3, as DNA: TGTGCCACCAGTGATTTGGAGGGAGGCTACACCTTC.